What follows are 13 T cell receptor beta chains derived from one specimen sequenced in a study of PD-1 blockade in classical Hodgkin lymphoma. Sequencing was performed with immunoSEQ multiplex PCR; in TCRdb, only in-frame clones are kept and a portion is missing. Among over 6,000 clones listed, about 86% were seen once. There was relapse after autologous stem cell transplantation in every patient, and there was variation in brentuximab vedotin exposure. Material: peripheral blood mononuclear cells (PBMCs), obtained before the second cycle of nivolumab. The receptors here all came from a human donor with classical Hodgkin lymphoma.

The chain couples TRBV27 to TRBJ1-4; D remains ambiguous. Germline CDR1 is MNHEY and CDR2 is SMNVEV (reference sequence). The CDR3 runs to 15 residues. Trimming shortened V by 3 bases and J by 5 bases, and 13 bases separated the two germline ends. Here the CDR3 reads CASSFGTQKNEKLFF. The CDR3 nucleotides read TGTGCCAGCAGTTTCGGTACACAGAAAAATGAAAAACTGTTTTTT.

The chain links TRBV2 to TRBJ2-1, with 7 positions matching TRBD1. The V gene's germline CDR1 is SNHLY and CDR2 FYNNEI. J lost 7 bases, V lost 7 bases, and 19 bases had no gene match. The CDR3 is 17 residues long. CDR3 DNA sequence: TGTGCCAGCACCCTACGCCCAACAGGGGTAGGTGGGAATGAGCAGTTCTTC. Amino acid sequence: CASTLRPTGVGGNEQFF.

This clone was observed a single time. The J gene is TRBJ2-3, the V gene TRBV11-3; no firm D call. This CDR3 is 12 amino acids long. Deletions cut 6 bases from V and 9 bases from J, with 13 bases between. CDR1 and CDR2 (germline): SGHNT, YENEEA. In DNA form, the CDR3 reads TGTGCCAGCAGTAATCCGCTCGGCACGCAGTATTTT. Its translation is CASSNPLGTQYF.

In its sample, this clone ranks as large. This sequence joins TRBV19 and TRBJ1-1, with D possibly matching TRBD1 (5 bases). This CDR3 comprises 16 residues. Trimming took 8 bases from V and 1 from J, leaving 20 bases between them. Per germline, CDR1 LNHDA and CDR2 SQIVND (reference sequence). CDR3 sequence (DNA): TGTGCCAGTCTATCCTTTGCGGGGGAGACGAACACTGAAGCTTTCTTT. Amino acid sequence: CASLSFAGETNTEAFF.

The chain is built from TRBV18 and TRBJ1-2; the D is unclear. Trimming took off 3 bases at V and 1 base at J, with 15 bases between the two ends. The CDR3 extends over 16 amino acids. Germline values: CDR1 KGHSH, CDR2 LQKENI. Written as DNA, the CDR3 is TGTGCCAGCTCACCCCGGCGGAGGACGTTTAACTATGGCTACACCTTC. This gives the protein CASSPRRRTFNYGYTF.

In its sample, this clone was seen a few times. The CDR3 here is CASSLDGHGYTF. The CDR3 nucleotides read TGCGCCAGCAGTCTAGATGGGCATGGCTACACCTTC. The rearrangement links TRBV5-1 to TRBJ1-2, with unresolved D. From germline, CDR1 is SGHRS and CDR2 YFSETQ. The CDR3 totals 12 residues. V lost 5 bases, J lost 6 bases, and 11 bases lay in between.

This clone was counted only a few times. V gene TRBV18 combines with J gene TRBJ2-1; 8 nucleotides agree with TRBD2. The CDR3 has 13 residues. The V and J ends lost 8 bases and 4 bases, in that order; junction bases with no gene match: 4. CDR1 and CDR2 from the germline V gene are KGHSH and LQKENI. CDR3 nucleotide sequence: TGTGCCAGCCTTAGCGGGATTTACAATGAGCAGTTCTTC. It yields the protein CASLSGIYNEQFF.

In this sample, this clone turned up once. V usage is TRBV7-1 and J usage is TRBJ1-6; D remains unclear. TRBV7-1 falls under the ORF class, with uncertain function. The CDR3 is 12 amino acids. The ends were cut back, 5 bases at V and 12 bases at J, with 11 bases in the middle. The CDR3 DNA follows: TGTGCCAGCAGCCGCCCAGAAGGACCCCTCCACTTT. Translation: CASSRPEGPLHF.

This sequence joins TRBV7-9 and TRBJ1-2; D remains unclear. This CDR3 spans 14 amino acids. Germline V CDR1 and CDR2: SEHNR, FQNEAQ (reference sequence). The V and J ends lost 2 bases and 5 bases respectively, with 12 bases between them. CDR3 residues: CASSLSWRVYGYTF. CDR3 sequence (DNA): TGTGCCAGCAGCTTATCCTGGCGGGTGTATGGCTACACCTTC.

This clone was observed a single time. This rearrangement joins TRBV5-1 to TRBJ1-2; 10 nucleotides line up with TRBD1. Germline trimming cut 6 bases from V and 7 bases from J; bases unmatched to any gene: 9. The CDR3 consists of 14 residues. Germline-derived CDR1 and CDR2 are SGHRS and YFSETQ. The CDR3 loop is CASNTGTGEFGYTF. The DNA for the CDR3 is TGCGCCAGCAACACCGGGACAGGGGAATTTGGCTACACCTTC.

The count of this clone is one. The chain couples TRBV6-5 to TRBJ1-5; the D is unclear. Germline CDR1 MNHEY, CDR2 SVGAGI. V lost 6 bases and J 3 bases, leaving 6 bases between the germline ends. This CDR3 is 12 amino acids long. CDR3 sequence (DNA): TGTGCCAGCAGAGACACCAATCAGCCCCAGCATTTT. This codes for CASRDTNQPQHF.

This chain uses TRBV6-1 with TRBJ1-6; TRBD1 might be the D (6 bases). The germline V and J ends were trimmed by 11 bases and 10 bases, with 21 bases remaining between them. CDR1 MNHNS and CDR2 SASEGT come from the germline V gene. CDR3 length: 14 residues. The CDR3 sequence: CASARGAWGSPLHF. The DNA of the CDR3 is TGTGCCTCCGCAAGGGGGGCCTGGGGCTCACCCCTCCACTTT.

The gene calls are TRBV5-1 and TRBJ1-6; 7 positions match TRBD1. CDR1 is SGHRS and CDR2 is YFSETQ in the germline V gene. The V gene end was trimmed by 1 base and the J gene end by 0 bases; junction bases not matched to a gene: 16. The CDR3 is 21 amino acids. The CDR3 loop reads CASSLRAGTAFPSSYNSPLHF. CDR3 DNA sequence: TGCGCCAGCAGCTTGAGAGCCGGGACAGCCTTTCCTAGCTCCTATAATTCACCCCTCCACTTT.